The present T cell receptor beta chain was sequenced within a study of blood T cell repertoires in COVID-19. This clone was detected once. Germline CDR1 reads SNHLY; CDR2 reads FYNNEI. This CDR3 spans 13 amino acids. V shed 6 bases and J 4 bases; nucleotides not matched to a gene: 2. Clones were sequenced by immunoSEQ multiplex PCR, and TCRdb holds only the in-frame ones, with some missing. The sample yields about 150,000 clones, about 80% seen once. The material sequenced was peripheral blood. The chain uses TRBV2 and TRBJ2-1, with TRBD1 matching over 8 bases. The TCR comes from a man between 65 and 79 years old with active or convalescent COVID-19. CDR3 in DNA: TGTGCCAGCAGCGGACAGGGTTACAATGAGCAGTTCTTC. Translating gives CASSGQGYNEQFF.